This is a list of T cell receptor beta chains from one sample in a study of control samples from healthy donors and cancer patients. Libraries were prepared by immunoSEQ multiplex PCR; TCRdb keeps only in-frame clonotypes and omits some of them. This table holds around 48,000 clones, 93% found once. The material sequenced was PBMCs. The receptors here all came from a woman aged 50 to 60 with head and neck cancer. Both conserved end residues are part of each CDR3. Each record gives: D gene, J gene, V gene, clone size, CDR3 DNA, CDR3 protein. D genes are given only for firm matches. The size field is filled for only some rows; it gives once, few, many or a size class.

>NA|TRBJ2-2|TRBV19|NA
TGTGCCAGTAGTATGGGCGGACAGCTAGGGGACACCGGGGAGCTGTTTTTT
CASSMGGQLGDTGELFF
>NA|TRBJ1-2|TRBV19|NA
TGTGCCAGTAGTATAGACAGGACTGGTGGCTACACCTTC
CASSIDRTGGYTF
>NA|TRBJ1-4|TRBV7-8|NA
TGTGCCAGCAGCTTTCAGGGTTTAGGTGAAAAACTGTTTTTT
CASSFQGLGEKLFF
>NA|TRBJ2-3|TRBV7-3|few
TGTGCCAGCAGCTCCGCACCAGGGACTTCCCTGGATACGCAGTATTTT
CASSSAPGTSLDTQYF
>TRBD1|TRBJ1-6|TRBV5-1|NA
TGCGCCAGCAGCGCCAGAGGACAGGGCGATAATTCACCCCTCCACTTT
CASSARGQGDNSPLHF
>NA|TRBJ1-2|TRBV28|NA
TGTGCCAGCAGTTTCACAGGCTATGGCTACACCTTC
CASSFTGYGYTF
>NA|TRBJ1-2|TRBV2|NA
TGTGCCAGCAGTGAAGAGATGGGGGTGAGGGGCTACACCTTC
CASSEEMGVRGYTF
>TRBD1|TRBJ2-7|TRBV6-5|NA
TGTGCCAGCAGTCCAGAGACAGGGGGCGCCTACGAGCAGTACTTC
CASSPETGGAYEQYF
>TRBD1|TRBJ1-6|TRBV15|NA
TGTGCCACCAGCAGAGATCTGACAGGGCTTTCACCCCTCCACTTT
CATSRDLTGLSPLHF
>TRBD1|TRBJ1-5|TRBV24-1|NA
TGTGCCACCAGTGACCCCGACAGGGGACAGCCCCAGCATTTT
CATSDPDRGQPQHF
>NA|TRBJ1-1|TRBV28|NA
TGTGCCAGCAGTATGAGGTGGGGGGAAGCTTTCTTT
CASSMRWGEAFF
>NA|TRBJ2-5|TRBV2|NA
TGTGCCAGCAGTCCCGCGTATAGGGAGACCCAGTACTTC
CASSPAYRETQYF
>NA|TRBJ1-3|TRBV5-4|NA
TGTGCCAGCAGCGTGGACTACTCTGGAAACACCATATATTTT
CASSVDYSGNTIYF
>TRBD2|TRBJ2-3|TRBV10-2|NA
TGCGCCAGCAATCTCTCTAGCGGGGGGGGGCGTGTAAGCACAGATACGCAGTATTTT
CASNLSSGGGRVSTDTQYF
>NA|TRBJ1-3|TRBV5-6|NA
TGTGCCAGCAGCTTAAAATCGACGGGGTTCTCTGGAAACACCATATATTTT
CASSLKSTGFSGNTIYF
>TRBD1|TRBJ2-7|TRBV28|NA
TGTGCCAGCAGTCATCGACAGGGCGGAAGCGAGCAGTACTTC
CASSHRQGGSEQYF
>NA|TRBJ1-1|TRBV18|NA
TGTGCCAGCTCCCCTCAGGGAAACGTCGGCACTGAAGCTTTCTTT
CASSPQGNVGTEAFF
>TRBD2|TRBJ2-3|TRBV2|once
TGTGCCAGCAGTGAAGCGGGCGGGGGGCCCGCCTTTAGCACAGATACGCAGTATTTT
CASSEAGGGPAFSTDTQYF
>NA|TRBJ1-4|TRBV30|NA
TGTGCCTGGGATCAGGGTGAAAAACTGTTTTTT
CAWDQGEKLFF
>NA|TRBJ2-7|TRBV30|once
TGTGCCTGGAGTTCGGGGGTTCCCTACGAGCAGTACTTC
CAWSSGVPYEQYF
>NA|TRBJ1-5|TRBV28|NA
TGTGCCAGCCAAGGGGGGTCCGAGGGCAATCAGCCCCAGCATTTT
CASQGGSEGNQPQHF
>TRBD2|TRBJ2-1|TRBV7-2|NA
TGTGCCAGCAACCCCGGGGGGATAAACAATGAGCAGTTCTTC
CASNPGGINNEQFF
>TRBD1|TRBJ1-5|TRBV27|NA
TGTGCCAGCAGTTTATCGGACAGGGGGAGGGATCAGCCCCAGCATTTT
CASSLSDRGRDQPQHF
>NA|TRBJ2-7|TRBV28|NA
TGTGCCAGCAGTTTCAGGGAGCAGTACTTC
CASSFREQYF
>NA|TRBJ2-2|TRBV6-5|NA
TGTGCCAGCAGTTACTCGGCGCCGGGAGTGATCGGGGAGCTGTTTTTT
CASSYSAPGVIGELFF
>NA|TRBJ2-1|TRBV5-3|NA
TGTGCCAGAAGCCCTTGGGGCAATGAGCAGTTCTTC
CARSPWGNEQFF
>NA|TRBJ2-3|TRBV30|NA
TGTGCCTGGATAGAAAGGGGCTTGAGGGATACGCAGTATTTT
CAWIERGLRDTQYF
>NA|TRBJ1-5|TRBV19|NA
TGTGCCAGTAGTCCCCGTGAGTGGAGGTTGGGTAATCAGCCCCAGCATTTT
CASSPREWRLGNQPQHF
>NA|TRBJ2-5|TRBV28|once
TGTGCCAGCAAAGGGGCCCCCGTAGCTAAGACCCAGTACTTC
CASKGAPVAKTQYF
>NA|TRBJ1-6|TRBV30|few
TGTGCCGGTCAAAGAACGGGACGTAATTCACCCCTCCACTTT
CAGQRTGRNSPLHF
>TRBD2|TRBJ2-3|TRBV27|NA
TGTGCCAGCAGTGGTGGGACTAGCGGGAGGGGTGGCACAGATACGCAGTATTTT
CASSGGTSGRGGTDTQYF
>NA|TRBJ2-7|TRBV7-8|NA
TGTGCCAGCAGCTTCCGGGGGCCCACCTACGAGCAGTACTTC
CASSFRGPTYEQYF
>NA|TRBJ1-2|TRBV5-4|NA
TGTGCCAGCAGCACAGACGGAGTTCCTAATGGCTACACCTTC
CASSTDGVPNGYTF
>NA|TRBJ2-5|TRBV5-1|NA
TGCGCCAGCAGCTTGGCCATCGCAGGGCAAGAGACCCAGTACTTC
CASSLAIAGQETQYF
>TRBD2|TRBJ2-2|TRBV7-9|NA
TGTGCCAGCAGCGTGGGACTAGCGGCCGGGGAGCTGTTTTTT
CASSVGLAAGELFF
>NA|TRBJ2-1|TRBV6-5|NA
TGTGCCAGCAGCAAAAGGCGGTGGGGAAAAGATGAGCAGTTCTTC
CASSKRRWGKDEQFF
>NA|TRBJ2-7|TRBV30|few
TGTGCCTGGAGTAGGCAGGGAAACGAGCAGTACTTC
CAWSRQGNEQYF
>TRBD1|TRBJ2-6|TRBV5-6|NA
TGTGCCAGCAGCTTCCTCCTACAGGGGGAGGCAGGGGCCAACGTCCTGACTTTC
CASSFLLQGEAGANVLTF
>NA|TRBJ1-6|TRBV5-4|NA
TGTGCCAGCAGCTTGAACTGGGAGGATTCACCCCTCCACTTT
CASSLNWEDSPLHF
>TRBD2|TRBJ2-2|TRBV15|NA
TGTGCCACCAGCAGTGGGCCGGGACTAGTCACCGGGGAGCTGTTTTTT
CATSSGPGLVTGELFF
>TRBD1|TRBJ1-1|TRBV12-5|NA
TGTGCTAGTGGTTCCCGACAGGGGTCGTTGAACACTGAAGCTTTCTTT
CASGSRQGSLNTEAFF
>NA|TRBJ1-1|TRBV27|NA
TGTGCCAGCAGTTTAGTCAGGGAAGGCACTGAAGCTTTCTTT
CASSLVREGTEAFF
>NA|TRBJ1-5|TRBV28|NA
TGTGCCAGCAGTGTTACAGGGACGGGTAGCAATCAGCCCCAGCATTTT
CASSVTGTGSNQPQHF